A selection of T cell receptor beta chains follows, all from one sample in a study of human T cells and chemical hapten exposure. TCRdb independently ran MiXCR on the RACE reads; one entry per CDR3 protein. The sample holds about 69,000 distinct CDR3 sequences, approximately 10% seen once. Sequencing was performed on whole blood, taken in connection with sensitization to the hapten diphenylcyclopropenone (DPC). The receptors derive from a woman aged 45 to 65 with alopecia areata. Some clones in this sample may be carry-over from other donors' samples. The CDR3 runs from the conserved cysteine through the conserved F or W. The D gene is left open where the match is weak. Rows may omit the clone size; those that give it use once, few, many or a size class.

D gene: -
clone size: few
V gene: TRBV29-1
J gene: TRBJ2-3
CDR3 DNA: TGCAGCGTCCGTCTAGGGGGATTGTCAGATACGCAGTATTTT
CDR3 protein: CSVRLGGLSDTQYF

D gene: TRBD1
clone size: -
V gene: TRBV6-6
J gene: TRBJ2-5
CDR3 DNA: TGTGCCAGCAGACCGGGACAGGGGTCTCAAGAGACCCAGTACTTC
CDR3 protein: CASRPGQGSQETQYF

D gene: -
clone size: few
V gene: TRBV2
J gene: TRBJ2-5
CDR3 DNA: TGTGCCAGCACTTGGACCCTTGGAGAGACCCAGTACTTC
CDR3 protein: CASTWTLGETQYF

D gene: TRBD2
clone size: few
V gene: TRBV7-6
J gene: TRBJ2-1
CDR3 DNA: TGTGCCAGCAGCCCGAGAATTACTAGCGGGAGTGATGAGCAGTTCTTC
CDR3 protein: CASSPRITSGSDEQFF

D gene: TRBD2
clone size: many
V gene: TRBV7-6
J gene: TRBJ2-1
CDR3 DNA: TGTGCCAGCAGCTTAAATTCGGGAGGGGAGGATGAGCAGTTCTTC
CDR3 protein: CASSLNSGGEDEQFF

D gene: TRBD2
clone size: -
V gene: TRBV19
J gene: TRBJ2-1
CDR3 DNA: TGTGCCAGTAGTACTCGTAGCGGGACCCCTTACAATGAGCAGTTCTTC
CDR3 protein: CASSTRSGTPYNEQFF

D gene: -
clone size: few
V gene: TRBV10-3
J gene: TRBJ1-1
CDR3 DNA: TGTGCCATCAGTCACTTGGTGAACACTGAAGCTTTCTTT
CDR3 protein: CAISHLVNTEAFF

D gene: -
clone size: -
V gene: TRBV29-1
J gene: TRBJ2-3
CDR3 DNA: TGCAGCGTTGGTTTTAGCGTTGGCACAGATACGCAGTATTTT
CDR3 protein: CSVGFSVGTDTQYF

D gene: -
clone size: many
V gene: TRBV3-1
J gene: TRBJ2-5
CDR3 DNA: TGTGCCAGCAGCGATAATAAAGAGACCCAGTACTTC
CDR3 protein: CASSDNKETQYF

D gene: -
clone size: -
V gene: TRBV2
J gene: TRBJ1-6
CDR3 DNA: TGTGCCAGCACACGGGAGGTTAATTCACCCCTCCACTTT
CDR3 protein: CASTREVNSPLHF

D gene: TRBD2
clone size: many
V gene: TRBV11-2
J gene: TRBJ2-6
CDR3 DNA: TGTGCCAGCAGCTTCCCGCTAGCGGGAGCTGGGGCCAACGTCCTGACTTTC
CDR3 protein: CASSFPLAGAGANVLTF

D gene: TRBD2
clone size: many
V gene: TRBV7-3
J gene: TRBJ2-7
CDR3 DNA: TGTGCCAGCAGCCGGACTAGCGGGAACTACGAGCAGTACTTC
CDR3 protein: CASSRTSGNYEQYF

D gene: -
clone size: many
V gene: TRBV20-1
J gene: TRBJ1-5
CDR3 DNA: TGCAGTGCGCTACAGGGCCGAAATCAGCCCCAGCATTTT
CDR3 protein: CSALQGRNQPQHF

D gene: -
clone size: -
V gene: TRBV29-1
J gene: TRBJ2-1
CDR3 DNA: TGCAGCGTATCCGTTAGCTCCTACAATGAGCAGTTCTTC
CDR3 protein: CSVSVSSYNEQFF

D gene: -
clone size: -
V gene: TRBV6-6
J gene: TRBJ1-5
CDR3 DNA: TGTGCCAGCAGTTCACAAGGGAATCAGCCCCAGCATTTT
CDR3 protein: CASSSQGNQPQHF

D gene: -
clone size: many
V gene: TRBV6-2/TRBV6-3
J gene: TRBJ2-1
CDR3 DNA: TGTGCCAGCAGTCAAATAATCAATGAGCAGTTCTTC
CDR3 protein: CASSQIINEQFF

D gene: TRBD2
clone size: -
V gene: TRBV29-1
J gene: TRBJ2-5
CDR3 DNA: TGCAGCGTTGCCACTAGCGGGAGGGGAGAGACCCAGTACTTC
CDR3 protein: CSVATSGRGETQYF

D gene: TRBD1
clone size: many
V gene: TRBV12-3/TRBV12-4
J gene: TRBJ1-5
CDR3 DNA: TGTGCCAGCAGTCCAGACAGGGTCGTTCAGCCCCAGCATTTT
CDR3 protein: CASSPDRVVQPQHF

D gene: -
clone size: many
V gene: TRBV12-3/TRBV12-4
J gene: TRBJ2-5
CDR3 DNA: TGTGCCAGCAGTTTAGTCCGGGAGTCGGAGACCCAGTACTTC
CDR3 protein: CASSLVRESETQYF

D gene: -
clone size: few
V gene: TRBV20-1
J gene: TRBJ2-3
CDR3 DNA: TGCAGTGCGCACCCGGGGACAGATACGCAGTATTTT
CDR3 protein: CSAHPGTDTQYF

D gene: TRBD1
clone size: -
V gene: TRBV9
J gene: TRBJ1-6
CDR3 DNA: TGTGCCAGCAGCCCCCACGGACAGGGCGATTCACCCCTCCACTTT
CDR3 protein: CASSPHGQGDSPLHF

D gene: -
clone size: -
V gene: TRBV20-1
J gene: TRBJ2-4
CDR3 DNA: TGCAGTGCTGCCGGGACGATAGCCAAAAACATTCAGTACTTC
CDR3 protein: CSAAGTIAKNIQYF

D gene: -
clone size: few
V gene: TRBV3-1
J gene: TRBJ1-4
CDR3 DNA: TGTGCCAGCAGCCTAGCGGGGCCAGGAGGTGAAAAACTGTTTTTT
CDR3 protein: CASSLAGPGGEKLFF